What follows describes a single T cell receptor beta chain. CDR1 is KGHSH and CDR2 is LQKENI in the germline V gene. The germline V and J ends were trimmed by 5 bases and 7 bases, with 11 bases remaining between them. The CDR3 spans 12 residues. TCRdb passed the RT-PCR reads through MiXCR, listing each CDR3 protein once. Found here are 650,000 to 850,000 distinct CDR3 sequences, about 15% of them singletons; the top ten hold 5.5% to 7%. The data are from a study of response to subunit inactivated influenza vaccine. The sequenced sample was PBMCs from blood, obtained 14 days before vaccination. V is TRBV18 and J is TRBJ1-1; possible D gene TRBD1, 6 bases. This clonotype originated in a middle-aged man who received an inactivated influenza vaccine. CDR3 region: CASSGDILEAFF. In DNA, the CDR3 is TGTGCCAGCTCAGGGGACATACTTGAAGCTTTCTTT. Variable domain in full (rest from reference TRBV18 and TRBJ1-1): NAGVMQNPRHLVRRRGQEARLRCSPMKGHSHVYWYRQLPEEGLKFMVYLQKENIIDESGMPKERFSAEFPKEGPSILRIQQVVRGDSAAYFCASSGDILEAFFGQGTRLTVV.